This T cell receptor beta chain was obtained from a study of identical twins. Study-level results: Twins showed weaker excess sharing in their beta out-of-frame sequences.

For this clonotype: No antigen is known for it.

Template switching added a universal primer site; cDNA carried unique molecular identifiers. TCRdb processed the 5' RACE reads anew with MiXCR; each CDR3 protein has one entry. This sample yields some 710,000 distinct CDR3 sequences, of which approximately 6% are seen a single time; roughly 1.6% belongs to the top ten. V was pared by 7 bases and J by 5 bases, with 9 bases of the junction left unmatched. There are 14 residues in the CDR3. The V gene's germline CDR1 is SQVTM and CDR2 ANQGSEA. Sequencing was done on a sample of naive T cells sorted from blood. This TCR came from a man younger than 35 in good health. J is TRBJ2-2 and V is TRBV29-1; 8 nucleotides line up with TRBD2. The CDR3 bases are TGCAGCGCCGGGAGCGGGAGCTGGACCGGGGAGCTGTTTTTT. Translation gives CSAGSGSWTGELFF.